A single sample is the source of the 8 T cell receptor beta chains below, sequenced in a study of cytomegalovirus exposure and HLA in healthy donors. It was with 60 Vbeta and 13 Jbeta primers that the PCR ran. Profiling relied on immunoSEQ multiplex PCR, and the TCRdb table lists in-frame clones only, not all of them. Here the sample spans fewer than 95,000 clones, around 75% being singletons. Sequences were obtained from PBMCs. The receptors were gathered from a man aged 40-55 years in good health and CMV-seronegative.

This sequence joins TRBV18 and TRBJ1-1; D may be TRBD1 (5 bases). The germline V gene has CDR1 KGHSH and CDR2 LQKENI. This CDR3 is 12 amino acids long. V was pared by 4 bases and J by 8 bases, with 11 bases between. The CDR3 region is CASSHRSGEAFF. As DNA, the CDR3 is TGTGCCAGCTCACATCGCTCAGGGGAAGCTTTCTTT.

The CDR3 nucleotides are TGTGCCAGCAGCGGAGCCCCCTCCTACGAGCAGTACTTC. Its translation: CASSGAPSYEQYF. The chain has TRBV9 and TRBJ2-7; the D is unclear. With 3 bases removed from V and 0 bases from J, the gap between germline ends came to 7 bases. This CDR3 has 13 amino acids. From germline, CDR1 is SGDLS and CDR2 YYNGEE. Full variable domain (remainder filled in from reference TRBV9 and TRBJ2-7): DSGVTQTPKHLITATGQRVTLRCSPRSGDLSVYWYQQSLDQGLQFLIQYYNGEERAKGNILERFSAQQFPDLHSELNLSSLELGDSALYFCASSGAPSYEQYFGPGTRLTVT.

This clone was seen once. This chain links TRBV6-1 with TRBJ1-2; TRBD1 matches 7 bases. There are 15 residues in the CDR3. The germline V gene has CDR1 MNHNS and CDR2 SASEGT. The V and J ends lost 3 bases and 3 bases, in that order; junction bases with no gene match: 7. In DNA form, the CDR3 reads TGTGCCAGCAGTGAGCAGACAGGGAACCACTATGGCTACACCTTC. As protein: CASSEQTGNHYGYTF.

V usage is TRBV5-1 and J usage is TRBJ2-3, with TRBD2 matching 13 bases. Germline CDR1 is SGHRS and CDR2 is YFSETQ. V dropped 1 base and J dropped 0; count of bases not matched to a gene: 11. The CDR3 covers 20 residues. CDR3 bases: TGCGCCAGCAGCTTGAGCGGGACTAGCGGGGAATGTTATAGCACAGATACGCAGTATTTT. Amino acids: CASSLSGTSGECYSTDTQYF.

The chain carries TRBV27 and TRBJ1-5; maybe TRBD1 (6 bases). The germline CDR1 and CDR2 sequences are MNHEY and SMNVEV (reference sequence). V lost 0 bases and J lost 0, with 9 bases in between. The CDR3 consists of 16 residues. CDR3 loop: CASSLSTQGSNQPQHF. CDR3 nucleotide sequence: TGTGCCAGCAGTTTATCTACACAGGGTAGCAATCAGCCCCAGCATTTT.

The genes are TRBV5-1 and TRBJ2-1; perhaps TRBD1 as D (6 bases). The germline CDR1 and CDR2 sequences are SGHRS and YFSETQ. Trimming removed 0 bases from V and 4 bases from J, with 8 bases in between. The CDR3 is made up of 14 amino acids. CDR3 sequence (DNA): TGCGCCAGCAGCTTGGCCGGACAGTACAATGAGCAGTTCTTC. Translating it yields CASSLAGQYNEQFF.

There are a few counts of this clone. The gene calls are TRBV9 and TRBJ1-1, with 9 bases that match TRBD1. The germline V gene encodes CDR1 SGDLS and CDR2 YYNGEE. The trim removed 4 bases at V and 5 bases at J, leaving 6 bases unmatched. The CDR3 covers 14 residues. The chain's CDR3 is CASSSSGQGTEAFF. CDR3 in DNA: TGTGCCAGCAGCTCTTCGGGACAGGGAACTGAAGCTTTCTTT.

Note on this clone: The germline gene is not matched at one end of the junction; a read error may be the cause. The gene calls are TRBV25-1 and TRBJ1-2, with 8 bases lining up with TRBD1. CDR1 is MGHDK and CDR2 is SYGVNS in the germline V gene. The CDR3 has 13 residues. CDR3 region: CASSGDRNYGYPF. The DNA of the CDR3 is TGTGCCAGCAGTGGGGACAGGAACTATGGCTACCCCTTC.